This T cell receptor beta chain originates from a study of cytomegalovirus exposure and HLA in healthy donors. Regarding this clone: What it binds is unknown.

The PCR had 60 Vbeta and 13 Jbeta primers. Here immunoSEQ multiplex PCR was the method, and the copy in TCRdb shows in-frame clones only, minus some. Of about 130,000 clones in the sample, 75% to 85% were seen once. The CDR3 spans 16 residues. Germline loops: CDR1 SGDLS, CDR2 YYNGEE. Trimming took off 0 bases at V and 5 bases at J, with 14 bases between the two ends. The study, taken as a whole, reports: It was reported in a later analysis that an Asian-associated ancestry cluster showed fewer N-insertions than the roughly 710-donor mean.

This clonotype originated in a woman aged 40 to 55 in good health and CMV-seropositive. V and J are TRBV9 and TRBJ1-4; D is ambiguous. The sample comprised PBMCs. The chain's CDR3 is CASSVGDIRKNEKLFF. CDR3 bases: TGTGCCAGCAGCGTAGGCGACATAAGGAAGAATGAAAAACTGTTTTTT.